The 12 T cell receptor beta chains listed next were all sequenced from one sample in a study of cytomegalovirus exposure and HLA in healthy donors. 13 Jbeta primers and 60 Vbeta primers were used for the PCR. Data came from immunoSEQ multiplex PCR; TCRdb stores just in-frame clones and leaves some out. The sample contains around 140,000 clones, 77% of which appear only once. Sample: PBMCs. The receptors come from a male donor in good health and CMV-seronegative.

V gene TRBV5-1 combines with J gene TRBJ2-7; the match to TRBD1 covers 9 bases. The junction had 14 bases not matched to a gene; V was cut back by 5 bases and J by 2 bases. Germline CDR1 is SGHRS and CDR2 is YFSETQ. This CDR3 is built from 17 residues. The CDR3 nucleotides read TGCGCCAGCAGGAAGGGACAGGGATCTTTATACCCCTACGAGCAGTACTTC. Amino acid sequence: CASRKGQGSLYPYEQYF. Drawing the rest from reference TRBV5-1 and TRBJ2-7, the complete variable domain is KAGVTQTPRYLIKTRGQQVTLSCSPISGHRSVSWYQQTPGQGLQFLFEYFSETQRNKGNFPGRFSGRQFSNSRSEMNVSTLELGDSALYLCASRKGQGSLYPYEQYFGPGTRLTVT.

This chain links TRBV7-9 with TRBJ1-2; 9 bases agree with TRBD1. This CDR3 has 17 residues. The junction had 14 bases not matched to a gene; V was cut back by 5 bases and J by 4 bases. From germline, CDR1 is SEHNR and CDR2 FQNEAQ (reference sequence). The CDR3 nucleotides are TGTGCCAGCAGCCCGTGGGCACAGGGGGCGACTCTCTATGGCTACACCTTC. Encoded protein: CASSPWAQGATLYGYTF.

CDR3 coding DNA: TGTGCCAGCACACCCCCCGGGAGGGCCGACGAGCAGTACTTC. It translates to CASTPPGRADEQYF. The gene calls are TRBV6-1 and TRBJ2-5; TRBD2 matches 8 bases. The J call may be wrong; the DNA end is better matched by TRBJ2-7. The length of the CDR3 is 14 residues. Per germline, CDR1 MNHNS and CDR2 SASEGT.

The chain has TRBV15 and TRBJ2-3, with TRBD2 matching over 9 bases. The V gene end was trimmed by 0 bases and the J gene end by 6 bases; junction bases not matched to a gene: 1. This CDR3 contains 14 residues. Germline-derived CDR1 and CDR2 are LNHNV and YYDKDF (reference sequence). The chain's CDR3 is CATSREGLADTQYF. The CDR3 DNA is TGTGCCACCAGCAGAGAGGGACTAGCTGATACGCAGTATTTT.

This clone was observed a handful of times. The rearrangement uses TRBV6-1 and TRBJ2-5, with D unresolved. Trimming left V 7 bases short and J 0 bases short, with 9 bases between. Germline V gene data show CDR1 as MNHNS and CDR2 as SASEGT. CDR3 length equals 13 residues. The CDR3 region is CASTRVYQETQYF. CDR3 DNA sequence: TGTGCCAGCACCCGGGTCTACCAAGAGACCCAGTACTTC.

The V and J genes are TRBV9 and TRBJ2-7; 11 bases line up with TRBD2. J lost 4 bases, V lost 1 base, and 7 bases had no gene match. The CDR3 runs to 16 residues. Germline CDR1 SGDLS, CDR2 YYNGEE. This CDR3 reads CASSVQASGRQYEQYF. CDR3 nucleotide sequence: TGTGCCAGCAGCGTACAGGCTAGCGGGAGGCAATACGAGCAGTACTTC.

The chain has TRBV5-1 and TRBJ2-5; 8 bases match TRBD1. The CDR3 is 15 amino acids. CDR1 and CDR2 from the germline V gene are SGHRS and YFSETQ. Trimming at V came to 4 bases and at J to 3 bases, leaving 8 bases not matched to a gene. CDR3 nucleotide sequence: TGCGCCAGCAGCGCAGGACAGGGATGGGAAGAGACCCAGTACTTC. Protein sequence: CASSAGQGWEETQYF. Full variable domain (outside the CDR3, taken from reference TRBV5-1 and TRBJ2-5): KAGVTQTPRYLIKTRGQQVTLSCSPISGHRSVSWYQQTPGQGLQFLFEYFSETQRNKGNFPGRFSGRQFSNSRSEMNVSTLELGDSALYLCASSAGQGWEETQYFGPGTRLLVL.

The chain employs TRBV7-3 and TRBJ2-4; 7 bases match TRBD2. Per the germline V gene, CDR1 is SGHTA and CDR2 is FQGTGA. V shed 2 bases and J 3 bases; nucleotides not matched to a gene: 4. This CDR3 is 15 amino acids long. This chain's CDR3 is CASSLLGGVKNIQYF. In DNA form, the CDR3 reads TGTGCCAGCAGCTTATTGGGAGGGGTCAAAAACATTCAGTACTTC.

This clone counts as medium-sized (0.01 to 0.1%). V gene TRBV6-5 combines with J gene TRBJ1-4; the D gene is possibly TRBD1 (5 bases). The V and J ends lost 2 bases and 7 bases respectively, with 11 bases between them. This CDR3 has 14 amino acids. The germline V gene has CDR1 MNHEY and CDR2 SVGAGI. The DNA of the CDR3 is TGTGCCAGCAGTTACGGGGGGAGTGCTGAAAAACTGTTTTTT. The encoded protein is CASSYGGSAEKLFF.

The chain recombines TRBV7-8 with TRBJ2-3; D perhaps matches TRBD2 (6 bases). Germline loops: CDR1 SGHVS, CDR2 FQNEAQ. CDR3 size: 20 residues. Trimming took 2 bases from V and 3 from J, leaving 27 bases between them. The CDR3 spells CASSLKVARGSSQRTDTQYF. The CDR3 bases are TGTGCCAGCAGCTTAAAAGTCGCCCGGGGGAGCAGCCAAAGAACAGATACGCAGTATTTT.

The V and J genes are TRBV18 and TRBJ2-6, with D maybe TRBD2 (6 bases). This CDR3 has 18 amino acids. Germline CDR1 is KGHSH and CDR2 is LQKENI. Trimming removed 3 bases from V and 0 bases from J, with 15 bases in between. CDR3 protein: CASSPPGLALSGANVLTF. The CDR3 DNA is TGTGCCAGCTCACCCCCGGGACTCGCTCTCTCTGGGGCCAACGTCCTGACTTTC.

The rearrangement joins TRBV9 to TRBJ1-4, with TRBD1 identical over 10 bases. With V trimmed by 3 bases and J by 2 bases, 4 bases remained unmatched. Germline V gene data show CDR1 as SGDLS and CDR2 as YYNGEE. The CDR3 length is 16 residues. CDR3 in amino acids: CASSGDRGRTNEKLFF. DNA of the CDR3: TGTGCCAGCAGCGGGGACAGGGGAAGGACTAATGAAAAACTGTTTTTT.